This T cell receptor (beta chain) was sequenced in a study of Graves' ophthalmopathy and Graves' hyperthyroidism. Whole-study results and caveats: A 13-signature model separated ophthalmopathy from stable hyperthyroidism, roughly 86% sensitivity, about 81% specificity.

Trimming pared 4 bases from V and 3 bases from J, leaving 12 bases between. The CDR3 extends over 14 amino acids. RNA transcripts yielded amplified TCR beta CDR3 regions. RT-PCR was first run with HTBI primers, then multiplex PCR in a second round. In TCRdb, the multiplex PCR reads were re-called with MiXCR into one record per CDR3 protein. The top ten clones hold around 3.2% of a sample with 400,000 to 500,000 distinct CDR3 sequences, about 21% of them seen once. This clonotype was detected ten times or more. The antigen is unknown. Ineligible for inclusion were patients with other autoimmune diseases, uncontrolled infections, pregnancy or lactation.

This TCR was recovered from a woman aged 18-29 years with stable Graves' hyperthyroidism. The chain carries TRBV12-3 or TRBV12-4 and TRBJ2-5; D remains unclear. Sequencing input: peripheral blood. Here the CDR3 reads CASSYTVREETQYF. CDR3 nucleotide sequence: TGTGCCAGCAGTTACACAGTTCGGGAAGAGACCCAGTACTTC.